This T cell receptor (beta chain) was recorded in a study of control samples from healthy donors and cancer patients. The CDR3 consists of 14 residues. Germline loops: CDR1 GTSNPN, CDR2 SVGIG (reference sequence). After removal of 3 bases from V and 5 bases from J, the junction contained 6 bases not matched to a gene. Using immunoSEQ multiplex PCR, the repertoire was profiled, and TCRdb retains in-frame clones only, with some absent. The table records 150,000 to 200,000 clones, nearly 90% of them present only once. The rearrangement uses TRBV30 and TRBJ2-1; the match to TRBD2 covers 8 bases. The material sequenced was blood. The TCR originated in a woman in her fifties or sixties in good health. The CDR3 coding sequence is TGTGCCTGGAGCGGGGGGGGGTATGACAATGAGCAGTTCTTC. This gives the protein CAWSGGGYDNEQFF.